The 16 T cell receptor beta chains given below trace back to one sample, sequenced in a study of blood T cell repertoires in COVID-19. Profiled with immunoSEQ multiplex PCR; TCRdb holds only in-frame clones, not every one. The repertoire holds around 150,000 clones, with 90% to 95% as singletons. Sequencing was carried out using peripheral blood. These receptors all stem from a woman aged 50 to 60 with acute or convalescent COVID-19.

This sequence joins TRBV12-2 and TRBJ2-7; TRBD1, the D gene given by the table, was not confirmed from the DNA. TRBV12-2 is tagged as a pseudogene. This CDR3 spans 14 amino acids. The DNA for the CDR3 is TGTGCAAGTCGCTTAAACACAGGGTACCACGAGCAGTACTTC. Protein sequence: CASRLNTGYHEQYF.

The chain uses TRBV4-1 and TRBJ1-2, with D hard to call. Trimming shortened V by 0 bases and J by 3 bases, and 14 bases separated the two germline ends. The CDR3 extends over 16 amino acids. Germline V CDR1 and CDR2: MGHRA, YSYEKL. The CDR3 DNA reads TGCGCCAGCAGCCAAGATAAAAACAGTTGGGACTATGGCTACACCTTC. Protein: CASSQDKNSWDYGYTF.

This chain joins TRBV19 and TRBJ2-1, with no clear D. V shed 2 bases and J shed 7 bases, with 3 bases lying between them. The CDR3 is 11 residues long. Per the germline V gene, CDR1 is LNHDA and CDR2 is SQIVND (reference sequence). The CDR3 sequence: CASSISNEQFF. In nucleotides, the CDR3 is TGTGCCAGTAGTATATCTAATGAGCAGTTCTTC. Full variable domain (outside the CDR3, taken from reference TRBV19 and TRBJ2-1): DGGITQSPKYLFRKEGQNVTLSCEQNLNHDAMYWYRQDPGQGLRLIYYSQIVNDFQKGDIAEGYSVSREKKESFPLTVTSAQKNPTAFYLCASSISNEQFFGPGTRLTVL.

V is TRBV10-3 and J is TRBJ2-5; the D gene is possibly TRBD2 (6 bases). Germline V gives CDR1 ENHRY, CDR2 SYGVKD. Trimming removed 6 bases from V and 1 base from J, with 6 bases in between. The CDR3 runs to 12 residues. The CDR3 DNA sequence: TGTGCCATCAGGGGGGGCCAAGAGACCCAGTACTTC. Encoded protein: CAIRGGQETQYF.

The chain joins TRBV18 to TRBJ1-5; 9 nucleotides align to TRBD1. The CDR3 has 16 residues. Losses at the gene ends were 4 bases for V and 6 bases for J; bases not matched to a gene: 10. The germline V gene encodes CDR1 KGHSH and CDR2 LQKENI. CDR3 coding DNA: TGTGCCAGCTCACTAACGGACAGGGGACGTCTTCAGCCCCAGCATTTT. It is translated as CASSLTDRGRLQPQHF. Full variable domain (outside the CDR3, taken from reference TRBV18 and TRBJ1-5): NAGVMQNPRHLVRRRGQEARLRCSPMKGHSHVYWYRQLPEEGLKFMVYLQKENIIDESGMPKERFSAEFPKEGPSILRIQQVVRGDSAAYFCASSLTDRGRLQPQHFGDGTRLSIL.

V is TRBV13 and J is TRBJ1-1; D is perhaps TRBD1 (5 bases). This CDR3 contains 14 residues. V dropped 5 bases and J dropped 6 bases, with 16 bases sitting between them. The germline gives CDR1 PRHDT, CDR2 FYEKMQ (reference sequence). CDR3 bases: TGTGCCAGCAGCCCAAGTCCGGGGGTTGCTGAAGCTTTCTTT. As protein: CASSPSPGVAEAFF.

The V gene is TRBV30, the J gene TRBJ1-1, with 7 bases that match TRBD1. The V segment lost 5 bases and the J segment 9 bases; nucleotides outside the gene matches: 3. The germline V gene encodes CDR1 GTSNPN and CDR2 SVGIG (reference sequence). This CDR3 region has 10 residues. The CDR3: CAWDREKAFF. The CDR3 DNA is TGTGCCTGGGACAGGGAAAAAGCTTTCTTT.

The chain has TRBV29-1 and TRBJ2-7, with a tentative D call TRBD2 (6 bases). Between the trimmed V and J ends, which lost 4 bases and 0 bases, there was a span of 16 bases. Germline V gene lookup returns CDR1 SQVTM and CDR2 ANQGSEA. The CDR3 consists of 15 residues. CDR3 amino acids: CSVGSPGLRSYEQYF. The CDR3 nucleotides are TGCAGCGTTGGTTCGCCGGGACTCCGCTCCTACGAGCAGTACTTC.

This rearrangement joins TRBV3-1 (or the pseudogene TRBV3-2) to TRBJ1-4, with 9 positions matching TRBD1. The CDR3 spans 15 residues. Trimming cost V 3 bases and J 4 bases; bases outside gene matches: 3. Germline V CDR1 and CDR2: LGHDT, YNNKEL (reference sequence). The CDR3 sequence: CASSQPGQGNEKLFF. Written as DNA, the CDR3 is TGTGCCAGCAGCCAGCCGGGACAGGGTAATGAAAAACTGTTTTTT.

The J gene is TRBJ1-4, the V gene TRBV14; D is undetermined. CDR1 is SGHDN and CDR2 is FVKESK in the germline V gene. V was pared by 4 bases and J by 3 bases, with 9 bases between. This CDR3 is built from 14 residues. CDR3 in amino acids: CASSPRGPNEKLFF. The CDR3 DNA follows: TGTGCCAGCAGCCCCCGGGGTCCTAATGAAAAACTGTTTTTT.

The chain employs TRBV19 and TRBJ1-5, with TRBD1 matching over 8 bases. Germline values: CDR1 LNHDA, CDR2 SQIVND (reference sequence). The V gene end was trimmed by 8 bases and the J gene end by 14 bases; junction bases not matched to a gene: 8. This CDR3 region has 11 residues. The CDR3 DNA reads TGTGCCAGTGGCAAGACAGGGGAAAAGCATTTT. Protein product: CASGKTGEKHF.

The sample holds a few counts of this clone. Written as DNA, the CDR3 is TGTGCCTGCGCTAAGGGGCACAGAGCTTTCTTT. Amino acid sequence: CACAKGHRAFF. V usage is TRBV30 and J usage is TRBJ1-1, with a possible D match to TRBD1 (5 bases). CDR3 length: 11 amino acids. Germline V gene sequence: CDR1 GTSNPN, CDR2 SVGIG (reference sequence). Trimming stripped 6 bases from V and 10 bases from J, with 15 bases between.

In this sample, this clone turned up a few times. The rearrangement links TRBV10-3 to TRBJ2-6; no clear D. The germline V gene has CDR1 ENHRY and CDR2 SYGVKD. This CDR3 is 14 amino acids long. The V end lost 6 bases, the J end lost 1 base, and 7 bases lay between the germline ends. For the CDR3, the DNA is TGTGCCATCAGCGGGTTTTCTGGGGCCAACGTCCTGACTTTC. Translated, it gives CAISGFSGANVLTF.

V gene TRBV5-5 combines with J gene TRBJ2-7, with D unresolved. CDR1 SGHKS and CDR2 YYEKEE come from the germline V gene (reference sequence). V was cut by 3 bases and J by 0 bases, with 13 bases left in between. The CDR3 is 15 residues long. The DNA for the CDR3 is TGTGCCAGCAGCTCCTCGTCAGGAAGCTCCTACGAGCAGTACTTC. This codes for CASSSSSGSSYEQYF.

V and J are TRBV3-1 (or the pseudogene TRBV3-2) and TRBJ2-2, with D unclear. V dropped 0 bases and J dropped 4 bases, with 18 bases sitting between them. The CDR3 contains 18 residues. Germline V CDR1 and CDR2: LGHDT, YNNKEL (reference sequence). In DNA, the CDR3 is TGTGCCAGCAGCCAAGATGAATCCAGTAGCCGAAGCACCGGGGAGCTGTTTTTT. Translated: CASSQDESSSRSTGELFF.

The chain combines TRBV3-1 (or the pseudogene TRBV3-2) with TRBJ2-1; tentative D call: TRBD1 (5 bases). Looked up from germline, CDR1 is LGHDT and CDR2 is YNNKEL (reference sequence). The CDR3 extends over 14 amino acids. The ends were cut back, 1 base at V and 6 bases at J, with 10 bases in the middle. The CDR3 is CASSQAGSGNEQFF. The CDR3 DNA reads TGTGCCAGCAGCCAAGCAGGGTCGGGCAATGAGCAGTTCTTC.